The rows below give T cell receptor beta chains drawn from one sample of a study of blood T cell repertoires in COVID-19. Only in-frame clones appear in the TCRdb table, and some are missing; sequencing was by immunoSEQ multiplex PCR. The sample comprises about 320,000 clones, roughly nine tenths of which are singletons, and 4% to 6% rests with the top ten. The specimen sequenced was PBMCs or T cells enriched from blood (not recorded which). Every receptor here comes from a man aged 55 to 70 who had recovered from COVID-19. Both conserved end residues are part of each CDR3. D genes are given only for firm matches. The size of a clone is reported for some rows only, either as once, few or many, or as a class for expanded clones.

abundance: few; d_gene: -; v_gene: TRBV7-8; j_gene: TRBJ2-7; CDR3nt: TGTGCCAGCAGCGATGACAGGGCGGGGACCTACGAGCAGTACTTC; CDR3aa: CASSDDRAGTYEQYF
abundance: -; d_gene: TRBD2; v_gene: TRBV4-1; j_gene: TRBJ2-3; CDR3nt: TGCGCCAGCAGCCATCTAGCGGGAGGCGCAGATACGCAGTATTTT; CDR3aa: CASSHLAGGADTQYF
abundance: -; d_gene: TRBD1; v_gene: TRBV4-1; j_gene: TRBJ1-5; CDR3nt: TGCGCCAGCAGCCAAGACTGGGACAGAGACTATCAGCCCCAGCATTTT; CDR3aa: CASSQDWDRDYQPQHF
abundance: -; d_gene: -; v_gene: TRBV28; j_gene: TRBJ1-6; CDR3nt: TGTGCCAGCAAACAGAACCATAATTCACCCCTCCACTTT; CDR3aa: CASKQNHNSPLHF
abundance: -; d_gene: TRBD1; v_gene: TRBV5-6; j_gene: TRBJ1-5; CDR3nt: TGTGCCAGCAGCTTGAACAGGGGAGGTTTTAATCAGCCCCAGCATTTT; CDR3aa: CASSLNRGGFNQPQHF
abundance: -; d_gene: TRBD1; v_gene: TRBV7-9; j_gene: TRBJ2-1; CDR3nt: TGTGCCAGCATCGAACAATCCCCCGACAGGGGCAATGAGCAGTTCTTC; CDR3aa: CASIEQSPDRGNEQFF
abundance: -; d_gene: -; v_gene: TRBV2; j_gene: TRBJ1-1; CDR3nt: TGTGCCAGCAGCTATACAGAAAACACTGAAGCTTTCTTT; CDR3aa: CASSYTENTEAFF
abundance: -; d_gene: -; v_gene: TRBV6-5; j_gene: TRBJ2-2; CDR3nt: TGTGCCAGCAGTTATAAACAGGGAAACACCGGGGAGCTGTTTTTT; CDR3aa: CASSYKQGNTGELFF
abundance: -; d_gene: -; v_gene: TRBV2; j_gene: TRBJ2-1; CDR3nt: TGTGCCAGCAGTGAGCGAGGGAACAATGAGCAGTTCTTC; CDR3aa: CASSERGNNEQFF
abundance: -; d_gene: -; v_gene: TRBV28; j_gene: TRBJ2-3; CDR3nt: TGTGCCAGCAGGCACTTGGGGAGCTACCTGGGCACAGATACGCAGTATTTT; CDR3aa: CASRHLGSYLGTDTQYF
abundance: -; d_gene: -; v_gene: TRBV3-1/TRBV3-2; j_gene: TRBJ2-3; CDR3nt: TGTGCCAGCAGCTGGGCGGACTACACAGATACGCAGTATTTT; CDR3aa: CASSWADYTDTQYF
abundance: -; d_gene: TRBD1; v_gene: TRBV25-1; j_gene: TRBJ1-2; CDR3nt: TGTGCCAGCAGTGAAGGTTGGACAGGTTCTGGAGGCTACACCTTC; CDR3aa: CASSEGWTGSGGYTF
abundance: -; d_gene: -; v_gene: TRBV19; j_gene: TRBJ1-3; CDR3nt: TGTGCCAGTAGTAACCCCGCAGGGGCTGGAAACACCATATATTTT; CDR3aa: CASSNPAGAGNTIYF
abundance: -; d_gene: TRBD1; v_gene: TRBV29-1; j_gene: TRBJ1-2; CDR3nt: TGCAGCGCCGTGGGGACAGGGGGCTTCTATGGCTACACCTTC; CDR3aa: CSAVGTGGFYGYTF
abundance: -; d_gene: -; v_gene: TRBV18; j_gene: TRBJ2-3; CDR3nt: TGTGCCAGCTCACCACCTGGAGCAGATACGCAGTATTTT; CDR3aa: CASSPPGADTQYF